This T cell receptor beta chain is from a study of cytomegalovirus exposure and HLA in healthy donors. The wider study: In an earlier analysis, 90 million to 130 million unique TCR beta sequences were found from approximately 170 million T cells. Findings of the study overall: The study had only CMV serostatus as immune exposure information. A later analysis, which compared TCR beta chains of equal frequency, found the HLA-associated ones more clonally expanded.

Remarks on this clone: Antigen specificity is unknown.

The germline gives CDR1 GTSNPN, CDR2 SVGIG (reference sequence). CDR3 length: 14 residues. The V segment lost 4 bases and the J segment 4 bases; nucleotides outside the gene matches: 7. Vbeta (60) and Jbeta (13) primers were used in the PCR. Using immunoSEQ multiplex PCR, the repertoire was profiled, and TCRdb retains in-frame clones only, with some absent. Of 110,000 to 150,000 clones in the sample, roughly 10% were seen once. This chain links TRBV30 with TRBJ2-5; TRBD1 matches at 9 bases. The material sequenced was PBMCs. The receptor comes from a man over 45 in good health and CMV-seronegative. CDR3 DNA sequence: TGTGCCTGGAATAGGGGACAGGGAAGAGAGACCCAGTACTTC. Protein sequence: CAWNRGQGRETQYF. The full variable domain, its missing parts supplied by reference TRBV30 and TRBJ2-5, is SQTIHQWPATLVQPVGSPLSLECTVEGTSNPNLYWYRQAAGRGLQLLFYSVGIGQISSEVPQNLSASRPQDRQFILSSKKLLLSDSGFYLCAWNRGQGRETQYFGPGTRLLVL.